These 5 T cell receptor beta chains originate from one sample sequenced in a study of early T cells in non-severe SARS-CoV-2 infection. TCRdb called the 5' RACE reads again in MiXCR, with one record for every CDR3 protein. The sample records approximately 47,000 distinct CDR3 sequences, approximately 6% being singletons. Sequencing used whole blood, obtained at baseline. These receptors came from an adult who was a healthcare worker with PCR-confirmed SARS-CoV-2 infection or an uninfected control (not recorded which).

This clonotype was counted ten times or more. This chain connects TRBV18 to TRBJ2-7; tentatively, D is TRBD2 (5 bases). Germline V lookup: CDR1 KGHSH, CDR2 LQKENI. There are 14 residues in the CDR3. Trimming removed 4 bases from V and 7 bases from J, with 17 bases in between. CDR3 residues: CASSQVSLGGEQYF. DNA for the CDR3: TGTGCCAGCTCACAGGTCAGCCTCGGAGGAGAGCAGTACTTC.

In its sample, this clonotype was seen many times. The V gene is TRBV7-9, the J gene TRBJ2-7; D possibly corresponds to TRBD1 (5 bases). Trimming removed 7 bases from V and 3 bases from J, with 19 bases in between. Germline V gives CDR1 SEHNR, CDR2 FQNEAQ (reference sequence). The CDR3 is made up of 15 amino acids. This chain's CDR3 is CASTPPAGNYYEQYF. The CDR3 DNA reads TGTGCCAGCACCCCCCCCGCAGGGAATTACTACGAGCAGTACTTC. Complete variable domain (other parts from reference TRBV7-9 and TRBJ2-7): DTGVSQNPRHKITKRGQNVTFRCDPISEHNRLYWYRQTLGQGPEFLTYFQNEAQLEKSRLLSDRFSAERPKGSFSTLEIQRTEQGDSAMYLCASTPPAGNYYEQYFGPGTRLTVT.

In this sample, this clonotype turned up a few times. The rearrangement joins TRBV11-3 to TRBJ2-2; D is uncertain. The CDR3 contains 14 residues. CDR1 is SGHNT and CDR2 is YENEEA in the germline V gene. The germline V and J ends were trimmed by 2 bases and 4 bases, with 8 bases remaining between them. The CDR3 region is CASSLSDTTGELFF. The CDR3 DNA is TGTGCCAGCAGCTTAAGTGACACCACCGGGGAGCTGTTTTTT.

Only a few counts were recorded for this clonotype. The DNA for the CDR3 is TGCAGCGTCACGGAGAGGGTCTCTGGGGCCAACGTCCTGACTTTC. It codes for CSVTERVSGANVLTF. This chain uses TRBV29-1 with TRBJ2-6, with D possibly being TRBD2 (5 bases). V lost 6 bases to trimming and J lost 0 bases, with 12 bases between them. The V gene's germline CDR1 is SQVTM and CDR2 ANQGSEA. There are 15 residues in the CDR3.

This clonotype was recorded many times. The chain links TRBV29-1 to TRBJ1-1, with D possibly matching TRBD1 (5 bases). Germline V gene data show CDR1 as SQVTM and CDR2 as ANQGSEA. This CDR3 contains 13 residues. V was pared by 3 bases and J by 3 bases, with 11 bases between. The CDR3 reads CSVDQGSDTEAFF. CDR3 coding DNA: TGCAGCGTTGATCAGGGTTCTGACACTGAAGCTTTCTTT.